These 18 T cell receptor beta chains came from one sample sequenced in a study of T cells expressing NK-cell markers. TCRdb derives one entry per CDR3 protein from the 5' RACE reads, leaving out DNA. This sample's table has 550,000 or so distinct CDR3 sequences. Sequencing was carried out using blood T cells: a sorted CD56 or NKG2C T cell subset, CD4+ or CD8+ T cells, or bulk PBMC T cells (not recorded which). The origin of the receptors is a man younger than 30 in good health.

V is TRBV11-1 and J is TRBJ1-2; the D call of TRBD1 rests on TCRdb alone, since no DNA is present to check it. Germline V lookup: CDR1 SGHAT, CDR2 FQDESV (reference sequence). The CDR3 sequence is 18 residues long. This chain's CDR3 is CASSLGAGGQGFSYGYTF.

The V gene is TRBV6-1, the J gene TRBJ2-2. Germline lookup yields CDR1 MNHNS and CDR2 SASEGT. The CDR3 length is 14 residues. CDR3 loop: CASSESYNGGELFF.

The V gene is TRBV27, the J gene TRBJ2-1; lacking DNA, the TRBD2 call made by TCRdb goes unchecked. The CDR3 is 13 amino acids. In germline, CDR1 is MNHEY, CDR2 SMNVEV (reference sequence). The CDR3: CASSGTSGTREFF.

The chain is built from TRBV12-3 or TRBV12-4 and TRBJ2-7; TCRdb names TRBD2, which stays unverified in the absence of DNA. This CDR3 spans 11 amino acids. CDR3: CASARAVEQYF.

CDR3 loop: CASSQRGDYQETQYF. This chain joins TRBV5-1 and TRBJ2-5; checking the TCRdb D call of TRBD1 is not possible without DNA. Looked up from germline, CDR1 is SGHRS and CDR2 is YFSETQ. There are 15 residues in the CDR3.

V is TRBV5-5 and J is TRBJ1-5; lacking DNA, the TRBD1 call made by TCRdb goes unchecked. The CDR3 loop spans 17 amino acids. Germline V gives CDR1 SGHKS, CDR2 YYEKEE (reference sequence). This CDR3 reads CASSRTGDPYSNQPQHF. Looking up the rest from reference TRBV5-5 and TRBJ1-5 gives the full variable domain: DAGVTQSPTHLIKTRGQQVTLRCSPISGHKSVSWYQQVLGQGPQFIFQYYEKEERGRGNFPDRFSARQFPNYSSELNVNALLLGDSALYLCASSRTGDPYSNQPQHFGDGTRLSIL.

V gene TRBV4-1 combines with J gene TRBJ2-3; TCRdb outputs TRBD1, but without DNA this stays unchecked. This CDR3 spans 16 amino acids. The germline V gene has CDR1 MGHRA and CDR2 YSYEKL. The CDR3 here is CASSQGDGTSTDTQYF.

This chain connects TRBV11-2 to TRBJ2-3; without DNA, the TCRdb call of TRBD1 cannot be checked. CDR1 is SGHAT, CDR2 FQNNGV, per germline. CDR3 size: 13 residues. This chain's CDR3 is CASRLSQGAKQYF.

J is TRBJ2-6 and V is TRBV6-2 or TRBV6-3; absent DNA, TCRdb's TRBD1 call cannot be checked. The CDR3 has 20 residues. The germline gives CDR1 MNHEY, CDR2 SVGEGT. The CDR3 spells CASSYFAGTGVISGANVLTF.

V is TRBV5-1 and J is TRBJ2-7; TCRdb calls TRBD1, which cannot be checked without DNA. The germline gives CDR1 SGHRS, CDR2 YFSETQ. The CDR3 extends over 13 amino acids. This chain's CDR3 is CASRRQGAIEQYF.

The V and J genes are TRBV10-2 and TRBJ2-2; without DNA, the TCRdb call of TRBD2 cannot be checked. Germline V lookup: CDR1 WSHSY, CDR2 SAAADI. CDR3 size: 14 residues. CDR3 protein: CASGTSGRGRELFF.

J is TRBJ1-5 and V is TRBV12-5; TCRdb names TRBD1, which stays unverified in the absence of DNA. CDR3 length equals 16 residues. Per germline, CDR1 LGHNT and CDR2 FRNRAP. CDR3: CASGLSQGVGNQPQHF.

The chain joins TRBV24-1 to TRBJ2-7; TCRdb proposes TRBD1, but this gene call is untestable without DNA. The CDR3 runs to 14 residues. Germline V CDR1 and CDR2: KGHDR, SFDVKD. The chain's CDR3 is CATSDTGTAYEQYF.

The chain has TRBV20-1 and TRBJ2-1; absent DNA, TCRdb's TRBD2 call cannot be checked. This CDR3 contains 15 residues. CDR1 and CDR2 from the germline V gene are DFQATT and SNEGSKA (reference sequence). The CDR3 loop reads CSARWGTSGGNEQFF.

The chain links TRBV29-1 to TRBJ2-3; TCRdb's D call, TRBD1, is unchecked because there is no DNA. This CDR3 spans 14 amino acids. Germline CDR1 SQVTM, CDR2 ANQGSEA. CDR3 residues: CSGRTGVATDTQYF.

The V and J genes are TRBV6-1 and TRBJ1-2. CDR3 length: 11 residues. Germline lookup yields CDR1 MNHNS and CDR2 SASEGT. CDR3 amino acids: CASSNQRGYTF.

The chain employs TRBV7-2 and TRBJ1-6. This CDR3 has 12 residues. Germline-derived CDR1 and CDR2 are SGHTA and FQGNSA. The CDR3 sequence is CASRYGRTPLHF.

The chain employs TRBV12-3 or TRBV12-4 and TRBJ2-1; TCRdb's D call of TRBD1 is untestable without DNA. This CDR3 region has 14 residues. The CDR3 sequence is CAALQGSHYNEQFF.